Shown below are 29 T cell receptor beta chains from a single sample sequenced in a study of cytomegalovirus exposure and HLA in healthy donors. The study ran its PCR with 60 Vbeta and 13 Jbeta primers. Clones were sequenced by immunoSEQ multiplex PCR, and TCRdb holds only the in-frame ones, with some missing. This table has about 180,000 clones, about 85% appearing once. Sequences were obtained from PBMCs. These receptors were taken from a boy under 10 years old in good health and CMV-seronegative.

This clone was seen only a few times. Relative to the germline gene, one junction end is altered; a read error may explain this. The chain links TRBV7-8 to TRBJ2-7; TRBD1 matches 9 bases. The CDR3 has 13 amino acids. Germline V CDR1 and CDR2: SGHVS, FQNEAQ. CDR3 residues: CASSITGTGIPNF. The CDR3 region has the DNA TGTGCCAGCAGCATCACCGGGACAGGGATCCCAAACTTC.

The J gene is TRBJ2-1, the V gene TRBV4-1; 11 bases fit TRBD2. Germline CDR1 is MGHRA and CDR2 is YSYEKL. This CDR3 comprises 16 residues. V gave up 4 bases and J gave up 9 bases; unmatched junction bases: 11. CDR3 region: CASSLRASGRLGEQFF. DNA of the CDR3: TGCGCCAGCAGCCTCCGGGCTAGCGGGAGGTTAGGTGAGCAGTTCTTC.

The rearrangement uses TRBV5-1 and TRBJ2-5; no clear D gene. The CDR3 is 14 residues long. The germline V gene encodes CDR1 SGHRS and CDR2 YFSETQ. V dropped 2 bases and J dropped 2 bases, with 10 bases sitting between them. The CDR3 DNA reads as TGCGCCAGCAGCTTTTACGGCAGGCAAGAGACCCAGTACTTC. This translates into CASSFYGRQETQYF.

The chain carries TRBV29-1 and TRBJ2-1; maybe TRBD2 (5 bases). Germline CDR1 is SQVTM and CDR2 is ANQGSEA. The CDR3 covers 14 residues. V was trimmed by 4 bases and J by 0 bases, leaving 10 bases between them. CDR3 coding DNA: TGCAGCGTTGGGAGGCGACTCTCCTACAATGAGCAGTTCTTC. As protein: CSVGRRLSYNEQFF.

The rearrangement links TRBV9 to TRBJ1-6, with TRBD1 as a possible D gene (6 bases). Germline-derived CDR1 and CDR2 are SGDLS and YYNGEE. CDR3 length: 14 amino acids. V lost 1 base to trimming and J lost 5 bases, with 7 bases between them. CDR3: CASSVRTDNSPLHF. Written as DNA, the CDR3 is TGTGCCAGCAGCGTACGGACAGATAATTCACCCCTCCACTTT.

This clone has a single count. The chain employs TRBV5-1 and TRBJ2-1, with D perhaps TRBD1 (6 bases). Germline values: CDR1 SGHRS, CDR2 YFSETQ. CDR3 length: 15 residues. V dropped 2 bases and J dropped 4 bases, with 13 bases sitting between them. In DNA, the CDR3 is TGCGCCAGCAGCTTATACAGGGTAGAGTACAATGAGCAGTTCTTC. Protein sequence: CASSLYRVEYNEQFF.

The chain carries TRBV28 and TRBJ1-1; tentative D call: TRBD1 (5 bases). The V end lost 2 bases, the J end lost 0 bases, and 16 bases lay between the germline ends. This CDR3 has 17 amino acids. Germline V gives CDR1 MDHEN, CDR2 SYDVKM. The CDR3 DNA reads as TGTGCCAGCAGTTTACCCCCAAGGGGTCCGATGAACACTGAAGCTTTCTTT. Encoded protein: CASSLPPRGPMNTEAFF. Looking up the rest from reference TRBV28 and TRBJ1-1 gives the full variable domain: DVKVTQSSRYLVKRTGEKVFLECVQDMDHENMFWYRQDPGLGLRLIYFSYDVKMKEKGDIPEGYSVSREKKERFSLILESASTNQTSMYLCASSLPPRGPMNTEAFFGQGTRLTVV.

This chain uses TRBV5-1 with TRBJ2-7, with 10 bases identical to TRBD1. Germline V lookup: CDR1 SGHRS, CDR2 YFSETQ. Unmatched junction bases numbered 9, after V lost 0 bases and J lost 6 bases. This CDR3 has 16 amino acids. The CDR3 here is CASSLEDRGVSLEQYV. In nucleotides, the CDR3 is TGCGCCAGCAGCTTGGAGGACAGGGGGGTTAGCCTCGAGCAGTACGTC.

The rearrangement joins TRBV14 to TRBJ2-5; 8 positions agree with TRBD1. Trimming at V came to 4 bases and at J to 4 bases, leaving 11 bases not matched to a gene. Germline assignment: CDR1 SGHDN and CDR2 FVKESK. The CDR3 consists of 16 residues. DNA of the CDR3: TGTGCCAGCAGCCGAGACAGGGGCTCCCCCCCAGAGACCCAGTACTTC. Encoded protein: CASSRDRGSPPETQYF.

The gene calls are TRBV10-3 and TRBJ2-1; the match to TRBD2 covers 7 bases. Germline V gene lookup returns CDR1 ENHRY and CDR2 SYGVKD. The CDR3 sequence is 14 residues long. Trimming took 11 bases from V and 11 from J; bases not matched to a gene: 18. This CDR3 is CALGGEAPVMKQFF. Written as DNA, the CDR3 is TGTGCCCTTGGGGGGGAAGCCCCGGTAATGAAGCAGTTCTTC.

This clone has more than one count but fewer than ten. The V call is TRBV27, the J call TRBJ1-5; the D gene is possibly TRBD1 (6 bases). The CDR3 is 15 amino acids. V dropped 5 bases and J dropped 4 bases, with 15 bases sitting between them. Germline V gene data show CDR1 as MNHEY and CDR2 as SMNVEV (reference sequence). The CDR3 sequence is CASSLQDRKNQPQHF. As DNA, the CDR3 is TGTGCCAGCAGTCTCCAAGACAGGAAAAATCAGCCCCAGCATTTT.

The chain has TRBV5-6 and TRBJ2-3; D may be TRBD2 (5 bases). The CDR3 extends over 15 amino acids. Germline V gene sequence: CDR1 SGHDT, CDR2 YYEEEE. V gave up 3 bases and J gave up 5 bases, with 16 bases separating them. CDR3 region: CASSSTPSRGDTQYF. Here the CDR3 DNA reads TGTGCCAGCAGCTCGACGCCATCCCGGGGAGATACGCAGTATTTT.

This chain uses TRBV2 with TRBJ1-6, with a tentative D call TRBD1 (5 bases). Germline CDR1 and CDR2: SNHLY and FYNNEI. The CDR3 extends over 15 amino acids. V was cut by 3 bases and J by 4 bases, with 10 bases left in between. CDR3: CASSDGGKYNSPLHF. The DNA of the CDR3 is TGTGCCAGCAGTGACGGGGGGAAATATAATTCACCCCTCCACTTT.

The chain joins TRBV7-8 to TRBJ1-5, with a tentative D call TRBD1 (5 bases). CDR1 is SGHVS, CDR2 FQNEAQ, per germline. V was shortened by 1 base and J by 0 bases, with 16 bases between the two germline ends. The CDR3 runs to 18 residues. CDR3 in DNA: TGTGCCAGCAGCTTAGGGGTACGCGGGGGGGATAGCAATCAGCCCCAGCATTTT. Translated: CASSLGVRGGDSNQPQHF.

The rearrangement joins TRBV5-1 to TRBJ2-1; TRBD2 agrees at 7 bases. The CDR3 sequence is 15 residues long. V was clipped by 0 bases and J by 8 bases; unmatched bases: 8. Per germline, CDR1 SGHRS and CDR2 YFSETQ. The CDR3 loop reads CASSLAGTNIDEQFF. The CDR3 nucleotides are TGCGCCAGCAGCTTGGCCGGGACTAATATCGATGAGCAGTTCTTC.

The J gene is TRBJ1-6, the V gene TRBV27; D not resolved. From germline, CDR1 is MNHEY and CDR2 SMNVEV (reference sequence). The CDR3 is 14 amino acids. V was shortened by 6 bases and J by 6 bases, with 12 bases between the two germline ends. CDR3 DNA sequence: TGTGCCAGCAGGCCCGCGCGTAGTAATTCACCCCTCCACTTT. This translates into CASRPARSNSPLHF.

This rearrangement joins TRBV28 to TRBJ1-5; unclear D gene. Per germline, CDR1 MDHEN and CDR2 SYDVKM. The CDR3 extends over 12 amino acids. The germline V and J ends were trimmed by 4 bases and 10 bases, with 11 bases remaining between them. CDR3 DNA sequence: TGTGCCAGCAGTTCTAGGCCCCTTCCCCAGCATTTT. Protein product: CASSSRPLPQHF.

The chain recombines TRBV6-5 with TRBJ1-5; D is unclear. The CDR3 contains 13 residues. Germline CDR1 reads MNHEY; CDR2 reads SVGAGI. V was clipped by 5 bases and J by 7 bases, with 12 bases between them. For the CDR3, the DNA is TGTGCCAGCAGTACTAGGGTGGGGCAGCCCCAGCATTTT. Translation gives CASSTRVGQPQHF.

This chain joins TRBV14 and TRBJ2-2, with a weak D call TRBD1 (6 bases). The CDR3 contains 14 residues. V was shortened by 5 bases and J by 0 bases, with 7 bases between the two germline ends. The germline V gene has CDR1 SGHDN and CDR2 FVKESK. CDR3 bases: TGTGCCAGCAGCTGGACAGCGAACACCGGGGAGCTGTTTTTT. It encodes CASSWTANTGELFF. Full variable domain (rest looked up from reference TRBV14 and TRBJ2-2): EAGVTQFPSHSVIEKGQTVTLRCDPISGHDNLYWYRRVMGKEIKFLLHFVKESKQDESGMPNNRFLAERTGGTYSTLKVQPAELEDSGVYFCASSWTANTGELFFGEGSRLTVL.

This chain connects TRBV7-3 to TRBJ1-2, with 10 bases lining up with TRBD1. This CDR3 comprises 14 residues. Germline CDR1 SGHTA, CDR2 FQGTGA. The V segment lost 5 bases and the J segment 6 bases; nucleotides outside the gene matches: 6. The CDR3 nucleotides read TGTGCCAGCAGCCCGGGACAGGGGAAGGATGGCTACACCTTC. Translating it yields CASSPGQGKDGYTF.

The chain is built from TRBV6-1 and TRBJ1-5; TRBD1 aligns across 8 bases. With 5 bases clipped from V and 4 bases from J, the junction kept 7 bases outside the gene matches. The CDR3 runs 15 residues. Per the germline V gene, CDR1 is MNHNS and CDR2 is SASEGT. CDR3 loop: CASSRDRGLNQPQHF. Here the CDR3 DNA reads TGTGCCAGCAGTCGAGACAGGGGATTAAATCAGCCCCAGCATTTT.

The sample holds a few counts of this clone. This chain uses TRBV6-1 with TRBJ1-2, with D tentatively TRBD1 (5 bases). This CDR3 has 13 residues. Looked up from germline, CDR1 is MNHNS and CDR2 is SASEGT. V lost 8 bases, J lost 3 bases, and 13 bases lay in between. CDR3 amino acids: CASGRGGDYGYTF. The CDR3 DNA follows: TGTGCCAGCGGCCGGGGAGGGGACTATGGCTACACCTTC.

This chain's CDR3 is CASQTGVGSGNTIYF. The CDR3 coding sequence is TGTGCCAGTCAGACAGGAGTGGGTTCTGGAAACACCATATATTTT. The V call is TRBV2, the J call TRBJ1-3; possibly TRBD1 for D (6 bases). The CDR3 is 15 residues long. V was trimmed by 9 bases and J by 1 base, leaving 16 bases between them. Per germline, CDR1 SNHLY and CDR2 FYNNEI.

This clone has more than one count but fewer than ten. This chain links TRBV15 with TRBJ2-6; 7 nucleotides agree with TRBD1. This CDR3 is built from 15 residues. V trimming: 5 bases; J trimming: 5 bases; junction bases outside the gene matches: 6. In germline, CDR1 is LNHNV, CDR2 YYDKDF (reference sequence). The CDR3 DNA reads as TGTGCCACCAGCGGGTTGACAGGGTGGGCCAACGTCCTGACTTTC. This sequence encodes CATSGLTGWANVLTF.

The chain employs TRBV29-1 and TRBJ1-3, with D tentatively TRBD1 (6 bases). This CDR3 spans 11 amino acids. Germline V lookup: CDR1 SQVTM, CDR2 ANQGSEA. V shed 5 bases and J shed 10 bases, with 12 bases lying between them. In nucleotides, the CDR3 is TGCAGCGTTAGGAGGGGGGGAACCATATATTTT. Translated: CSVRRGGTIYF.

The chain combines TRBV13 with TRBJ2-1, with TRBD2 matching 8 bases. CDR1 is PRHDT, CDR2 FYEKMQ, per germline (reference sequence). V was pared by 4 bases and J by 4 bases, with 9 bases of the junction left unmatched. This CDR3 has 16 amino acids. This CDR3 is CASSWTSTSVYNEQFF. CDR3 DNA: TGTGCCAGCAGCTGGACCTCGACTAGCGTATACAATGAGCAGTTCTTC.

This clone was counted only a few times. The V and J genes are TRBV19 and TRBJ1-2, with 9 bases fitting TRBD1. J was trimmed by 7 bases and V by 9 bases; bases with no gene match: 6. This CDR3 has 12 amino acids. In germline, CDR1 is LNHDA, CDR2 SQIVND (reference sequence). The CDR3 nucleotides are TGTGCCAGCCGGACAGGGGCATCTGGCTACACCTTC. Amino acid sequence: CASRTGASGYTF.

This clone is a singleton in its sample. The chain couples TRBV18 to TRBJ2-5; TRBD1 matches at 11 bases. With 2 bases clipped from V and 5 bases from J, the junction kept 1 base outside the gene matches. The CDR3 is 14 amino acids. The V gene's germline CDR1 is KGHSH and CDR2 LQKENI. DNA for the CDR3: TGTGCCAGCTCACCAGGGGACAGGGGGGAGACCCAGTACTTC. Translating gives CASSPGDRGETQYF. Supplemented by reference TRBV18 and TRBJ2-5, the full variable domain reads NAGVMQNPRHLVRRRGQEARLRCSPMKGHSHVYWYRQLPEEGLKFMVYLQKENIIDESGMPKERFSAEFPKEGPSILRIQQVVRGDSAAYFCASSPGDRGETQYFGPGTRLLVL.

This clone was counted only a few times. The chain joins TRBV7-9 to TRBJ2-7; D remains ambiguous. The V gene's germline CDR1 is SEHNR and CDR2 FQNEAQ (reference sequence). This CDR3 has 13 amino acids. V was clipped by 2 bases and J by 0 bases, with 5 bases between them. The CDR3 is CASSLTASYEQYF. Here the CDR3 DNA reads TGTGCCAGCAGCTTAACTGCCTCCTACGAGCAGTACTTC.